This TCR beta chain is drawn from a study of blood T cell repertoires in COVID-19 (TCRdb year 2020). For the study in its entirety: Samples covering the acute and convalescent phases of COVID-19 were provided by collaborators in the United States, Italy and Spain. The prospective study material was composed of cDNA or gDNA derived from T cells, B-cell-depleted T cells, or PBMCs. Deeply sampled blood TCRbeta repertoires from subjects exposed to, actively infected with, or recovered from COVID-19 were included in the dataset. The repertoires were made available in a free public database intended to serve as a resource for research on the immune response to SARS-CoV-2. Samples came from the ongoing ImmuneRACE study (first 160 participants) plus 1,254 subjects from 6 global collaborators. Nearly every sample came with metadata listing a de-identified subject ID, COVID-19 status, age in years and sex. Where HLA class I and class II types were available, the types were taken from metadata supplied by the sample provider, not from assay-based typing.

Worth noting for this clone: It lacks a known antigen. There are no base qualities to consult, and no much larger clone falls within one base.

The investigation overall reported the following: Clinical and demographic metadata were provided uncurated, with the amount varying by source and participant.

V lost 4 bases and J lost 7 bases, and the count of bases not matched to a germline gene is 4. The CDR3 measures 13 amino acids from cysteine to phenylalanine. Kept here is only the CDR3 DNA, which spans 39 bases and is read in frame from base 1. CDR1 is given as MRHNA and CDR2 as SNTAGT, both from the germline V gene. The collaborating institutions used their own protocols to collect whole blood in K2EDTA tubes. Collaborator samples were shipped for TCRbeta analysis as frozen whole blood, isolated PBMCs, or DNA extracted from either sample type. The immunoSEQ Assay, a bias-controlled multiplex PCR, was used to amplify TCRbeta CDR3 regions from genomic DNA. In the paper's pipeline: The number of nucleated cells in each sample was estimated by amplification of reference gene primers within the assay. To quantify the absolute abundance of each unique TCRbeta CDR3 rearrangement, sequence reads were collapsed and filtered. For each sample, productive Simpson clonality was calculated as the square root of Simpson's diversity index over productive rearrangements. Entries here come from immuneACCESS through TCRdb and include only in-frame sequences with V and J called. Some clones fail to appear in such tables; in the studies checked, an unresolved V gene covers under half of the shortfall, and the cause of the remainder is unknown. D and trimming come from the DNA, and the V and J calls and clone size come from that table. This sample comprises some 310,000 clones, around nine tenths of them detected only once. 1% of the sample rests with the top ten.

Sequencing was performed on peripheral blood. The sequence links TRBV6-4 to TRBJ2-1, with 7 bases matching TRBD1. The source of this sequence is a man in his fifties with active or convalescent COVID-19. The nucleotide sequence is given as TGTGCCAGCAGTGTGGGGACAGTGAATGAGCAGTTCTTC. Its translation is CASSVGTVNEQFF.